This entry lists 32 T cell receptor beta chains sequenced from one sample in a study of CD8 T cells in ankylosing spondylitis (TCRdb year 2017). The study at large found these results: A TCR beta motif made up of several highly homologous amino acid variants appeared to be characteristic of blood from ankylosing spondylitis patients.

What these receptors recognize is not known. Library method: 5' RACE. The sequencing machine was an Illumina HiSeq 2500. The raw public reads went through TCRdb reprocessing: fastp at Q25, MiXCR clone calling, in-frame beta chains kept. Under each unique CDR3 protein, matching rows form one entry showing the most common genes and DNA. In all, the sample holds 200,000 to 250,000 distinct CDR3 sequences, and about 18% of those were seen once. About 44% of the sample is taken by the ten largest. The material sequenced was blood, either unsorted or a sorted T cell fraction (not recorded which). The receptor set was obtained from a male donor with ankylosing spondylitis.

This clonotype was counted many times. The V call is TRBV4-1, the J call TRBJ2-5, with unresolved D. The CDR3 is 13 residues long. Germline V gene data show CDR1 as MGHRA and CDR2 as YSYEKL. V shed 5 bases and J shed 1 base, with 8 bases lying between them. The CDR3, as DNA: TGCGCCAGCAGCGGCTATGCCCAAGAGACCCAGTACTTC. Translating it yields CASSGYAQETQYF.

The gene calls are TRBV7-9 and TRBJ2-1, with D tentatively TRBD1 or TRBD2 (5 bases each). Germline assignment: CDR1 SEHNR and CDR2 FQNEAQ (reference sequence). The CDR3 has 14 amino acids. V was trimmed by 5 bases and J by 7 bases, leaving 15 bases between them. The CDR3 nucleotides read TGTGCCAGCAGCCCACTTGGGACGTGGAATGAGCAGTTCTTC. This translates into CASSPLGTWNEQFF.

This sequence joins TRBV5-1 and TRBJ2-2; TRBD1 is a possible D gene (6 bases). The CDR3 contains 16 residues. The V and J ends lost 3 bases and 7 bases respectively, with 19 bases between them. CDR1 SGHRS and CDR2 YFSETQ come from the germline V gene. The CDR3 sequence is CASSYIGQIEDGELFF. The CDR3 DNA follows: TGCGCCAGCAGCTATATTGGACAGATCGAGGACGGGGAGCTGTTTTTT. Variable domain in full (rest from reference TRBV5-1 and TRBJ2-2): KAGVTQTPRYLIKTRGQQVTLSCSPISGHRSVSWYQQTPGQGLQFLFEYFSETQRNKGNFPGRFSGRQFSNSRSEMNVSTLELGDSALYLCASSYIGQIEDGELFFGEGSRLTVL.

This chain links TRBV2 with TRBJ1-2, with TRBD1 identical over 9 bases. The trim removed 2 bases at V and 5 bases at J, leaving 6 bases unmatched. This CDR3 is 15 amino acids long. Germline values: CDR1 SNHLY, CDR2 FYNNEI. The CDR3 protein is CASSEKGTGWYGYTF. In DNA, the CDR3 is TGTGCCAGCAGTGAAAAAGGGACAGGGTGGTATGGCTACACCTTC.

J is TRBJ2-3 and V is TRBV27; 9 nucleotides match TRBD2. The germline gives CDR1 MNHEY, CDR2 SMNVEV (reference sequence). The V and J ends lost 3 bases and 6 bases, in that order; junction bases with no gene match: 7. CDR3 length equals 15 residues. CDR3 in DNA: TGTGCCAGCAGTTTTAGCGGGAGTTATTCTGATACGCAGTATTTT. Protein sequence: CASSFSGSYSDTQYF.

On this clonotype itself: At one end, the junction sequence differs from germline, possibly due to a read error. The chain combines TRBV29-1 with TRBJ2-3; a possible D gene is TRBD1 (5 bases). Germline V gives CDR1 SQVTM, CDR2 ANQGSEA. The CDR3 is made up of 16 amino acids. CDR3 nucleotides: TGCAGAGTTGTTGACCCCTACACAGGACGCACAGATACGCAGTATTTT. Amino acid sequence: CRVVDPYTGRTDTQYF.

This clonotype was counted many times. The V gene is TRBV7-9, the J gene TRBJ2-1; D is unclear. The V end lost 5 bases, the J end lost 5 bases, and 13 bases lay between the germline ends. The CDR3 totals 14 residues. Per the germline V gene, CDR1 is SEHNR and CDR2 is FQNEAQ (reference sequence). CDR3: CASSPPVRNNEQFF. Written as DNA, the CDR3 is TGTGCCAGCAGCCCTCCTGTCCGAAACAATGAGCAGTTCTTC.

The CDR3 region is CATSDLPEEHTGELFF. In DNA, the CDR3 is TGTGCCACCAGTGATTTGCCCGAAGAACACACCGGGGAGCTGTTTTTT. The rearrangement joins TRBV24-1 to TRBJ2-2; D not resolved. The germline V and J ends were trimmed by 0 bases and 3 bases, with 10 bases remaining between them. From germline, CDR1 is KGHDR and CDR2 SFDVKD. The CDR3 consists of 16 residues.

CDR3 coding DNA: TGTGCCAGCAGTGATCTACAATGGATCGCTTTCTTT. Protein: CASSDLQWIAFF. The chain carries TRBV6-1 and TRBJ1-1; no clear D gene. This CDR3 comprises 12 residues. Germline V gene data show CDR1 as MNHNS and CDR2 as SASEGT. The V end was cut by 3 bases, the J end by 11 bases, with 13 bases between.

In its sample, this clonotype was seen a few times. V usage is TRBV12-3 or TRBV12-4 and J usage is TRBJ2-3, with 7 bases aligning to TRBD1. V shed 7 bases, J shed 4 bases, and the junction held 17 bases outside the gene matches. The CDR3 spans 17 residues. The CDR3 DNA reads as TGTGCCAGCACCCAGTCCTCCAGGGGGTACGAGTCAGATACGCAGTATTTT. Its protein product is CASTQSSRGYESDTQYF.

J is TRBJ1-4 and V is TRBV24-1; 10 bases map to TRBD1. From germline, CDR1 is KGHDR and CDR2 SFDVKD. The CDR3 consists of 15 residues. The J segment lost 11 bases and the V segment lost 7 bases, leaving 12 bases of the junction unmatched. In nucleotides, the CDR3 is TGTGCCACCAGCCGGACAGGGGGAGATGAAGGGAAACTGTTTTTT. Its protein is CATSRTGGDEGKLFF.

The chain is built from TRBV20-1 and TRBJ2-5; 10 bases agree with TRBD2. Germline assignment: CDR1 DFQATT and CDR2 SNEGSKA (reference sequence). The ends lost 0 bases at V and 2 bases at J; junction bases unmatched: 12. This CDR3 spans 18 amino acids. CDR3 in DNA: TGCAGTGCTAGAGATTTAACTAGCGGGGTCCCGGGGCAAGAGACCCAGTACTTC. Translating it yields CSARDLTSGVPGQETQYF.

This clonotype was detected ten times or more. This chain connects TRBV12-3 or TRBV12-4 to TRBJ2-1; D uncertain. There are 16 residues in the CDR3. Trimming removed 4 bases at V and 6 bases at J, with 19 bases between. The DNA of the CDR3 is TGTGCCAGCAGTTCCCCTGGCGCGACCACTACCAATGAGCAGTTCTTC. Amino acid sequence: CASSSPGATTTNEQFF.

This clonotype occurred a few times. The rearrangement joins TRBV4-1 to TRBJ2-3; 9 bases are shared with TRBD2. CDR1 is MGHRA and CDR2 is YSYEKL in the germline V gene. V dropped 4 bases and J dropped 1; count of bases not matched to a gene: 3. The CDR3 runs 15 residues. CDR3 in amino acids: CASSRWTSGTDTQYF. The CDR3 nucleotides are TGCGCCAGCAGCCGATGGACTAGCGGCACAGATACGCAGTATTTT.

The table lists this clonotype with many counts. The chain couples TRBV11-2 to TRBJ2-7, with 10 nucleotides matching TRBD1. V gave up 4 bases and J gave up 1 base; unmatched junction bases: 4. The germline gives CDR1 SGHAT, CDR2 FQNNGV. The CDR3 runs to 15 residues. The CDR3 loop reads CASSSGQGGSYEQYF. The CDR3 bases are TGTGCCAGCAGCTCAGGACAGGGGGGGTCCTACGAGCAGTACTTC.

The rearrangement joins TRBV30 to TRBJ1-3; D uncertain. The CDR3 sequence is 14 residues long. The germline V and J ends were trimmed by 3 bases and 4 bases, with 13 bases remaining between them. Per germline, CDR1 GTSNPN and CDR2 SVGIG (reference sequence). The CDR3 region is CAWRDPGWGNTIYF. The CDR3 bases are TGTGCCTGGAGAGATCCCGGTTGGGGAAACACCATATATTTT.

The J gene is TRBJ2-3, the V gene TRBV15; 10 bases map to TRBD1. Germline values: CDR1 LNHNV, CDR2 YYDKDF (reference sequence). V shed 3 bases, J shed 4 bases, and the junction held 7 bases outside the gene matches. The CDR3 contains 16 residues. DNA for the CDR3: TGTGCCACCAGCAGTTTGGACAGGGGGAGGGCAGATACGCAGTATTTT. This gives the protein CATSSLDRGRADTQYF.

V and J are TRBV30 and TRBJ1-5; TRBD1 might be the D (6 bases). This CDR3 region has 14 residues. The V gene lost 0 bases and the J gene lost 6 bases, with 12 bases spanning the gap. From germline, CDR1 is GTSNPN and CDR2 SVGIG (reference sequence). CDR3 region: CAWSVLGGGQPQHF. The CDR3 DNA follows: TGTGCCTGGAGTGTACTAGGGGGGGGTCAGCCCCAGCATTTT.

This clonotype has only a few counts. The chain combines TRBV20-1 with TRBJ2-1, with D perhaps TRBD1 (6 bases). The germline V gene has CDR1 DFQATT and CDR2 SNEGSKA (reference sequence). Trimming pared 3 bases from V and 0 bases from J, leaving 15 bases between. The CDR3 covers 16 residues. The CDR3 is CSARPGAASSYNEQFF. The CDR3, as DNA: TGCAGTGCTAGGCCAGGGGCTGCCTCCTCCTACAATGAGCAGTTCTTC.

This clonotype was recorded many times. This chain uses TRBV7-9 with TRBJ2-1; D is perhaps TRBD2 (7 bases). Per germline, CDR1 SEHNR and CDR2 FQNEAQ (reference sequence). The CDR3 is 15 amino acids. V was shortened by 1 base and J by 2 bases, with 9 bases between the two germline ends. The CDR3 DNA is TGTGCCAGCAGCTTAGGGGGGGGCCCCTACAATGAGCAGTTCTTC. Amino acids: CASSLGGGPYNEQFF.

This clonotype was seen many times. The rearrangement uses TRBV28 and TRBJ1-1; tentatively, D is TRBD1 (5 bases). Trimming removed 3 bases at V and 8 bases at J, with 10 bases between. This CDR3 is 12 amino acids long. Germline V lookup: CDR1 MDHEN, CDR2 SYDVKM. The CDR3 sequence is CASSLGDREAFF. As DNA, the CDR3 is TGTGCCAGCAGTTTGGGGGATAGAGAAGCTTTCTTT.

This clonotype turned up a few times. The chain carries TRBV6-1 and TRBJ2-1; 7 bases line up with TRBD2. The V and J ends lost 5 bases and 4 bases, in that order; junction bases with no gene match: 11. Germline V gene data show CDR1 as MNHNS and CDR2 as SASEGT. The length of the CDR3 is 16 residues. CDR3 coding DNA: TGTGCCAGCAGTCCTGGGGAGAGCGGGGTTTACAATGAGCAGTTCTTC. Residues: CASSPGESGVYNEQFF.

The CDR3 nucleotides are TGCGCCAGCAGCCAAGAAGATCCCCCGGGCGCCCACAATGAGCAGTTCTTC. Protein sequence: CASSQEDPPGAHNEQFF. The chain employs TRBV4-1 and TRBJ2-1; D unclear. This CDR3 is 17 amino acids long. The V and J ends lost 0 bases and 5 bases respectively, with 17 bases between them. Germline-derived CDR1 and CDR2 are MGHRA and YSYEKL.

CDR3 sequence (DNA): TGCAGTGCCAGCCCCGGTAGGTCGGGGGCCATCCCTGCGGATACGCAGTATTTT. Protein sequence: CSASPGRSGAIPADTQYF. The genes are TRBV20-1 and TRBJ2-3, with D possibly called TRBD1 or TRBD2 (6 bases each). Trimming shortened V by 6 bases and J by 6 bases, and 31 bases separated the two germline ends. Per germline, CDR1 DFQATT and CDR2 SNEGSKA (reference sequence). The CDR3 has 18 residues.

The chain links TRBV5-1 to TRBJ2-7, with 7 bases matching TRBD1. Germline V gene lookup returns CDR1 SGHRS and CDR2 YFSETQ. V lost 4 bases and J lost 6; bases outside the gene matches: 10. CDR3 size: 14 residues. CDR3 amino acids: CASSPRQGMTEQYF. The CDR3 DNA follows: TGCGCCAGCAGCCCCCGACAGGGAATGACCGAGCAGTACTTC.

The chain is built from TRBV5-1 and TRBJ2-1; a possible D gene is TRBD2 (5 bases). The CDR3 contains 18 residues. With 4 bases removed from V and 0 bases from J, the gap between germline ends came to 20 bases. Germline CDR1 is SGHRS and CDR2 is YFSETQ. The CDR3 loop is CASSPFPAAESSYNEQFF. In DNA, the CDR3 is TGCGCCAGCAGCCCCTTCCCGGCAGCGGAAAGCTCCTACAATGAGCAGTTCTTC.

V usage is TRBV27 and J usage is TRBJ2-1; 9 bases match TRBD2. Germline trimming cut 7 bases from V and 0 bases from J; bases unmatched to any gene: 7. The germline CDR1 and CDR2 sequences are MNHEY and SMNVEV (reference sequence). The CDR3 is 16 residues long. This chain's CDR3 is CASIAGASSSYNEQFF. CDR3 coding DNA: TGTGCCAGCATAGCGGGAGCTTCGAGCTCCTACAATGAGCAGTTCTTC.

This chain uses TRBV29-1 with TRBJ2-5; D may be TRBD1 or TRBD2 (7 bases each). CDR3 length: 14 residues. Germline CDR1 SQVTM, CDR2 ANQGSEA. V was shortened by 4 bases and J by 2 bases, with 14 bases between the two germline ends. The CDR3 nucleotides read TGCAGCGTTGGGGGGAGGGGGCTACAAGAGACCCAGTACTTC. This gives the protein CSVGGRGLQETQYF.

In this sample, this clonotype turned up a few times. The chain's CDR3 is CASRVIPGQGITDTQYF. The CDR3, as DNA: TGCGCCAGCAGAGTGATCCCGGGACAGGGGATAACAGATACGCAGTATTTT. The genes are TRBV4-1 and TRBJ2-3; 10 bases are a match to TRBD1. The J segment lost 3 bases and the V segment lost 6 bases, leaving 12 bases of the junction unmatched. This CDR3 is 17 amino acids long. Per the germline V gene, CDR1 is MGHRA and CDR2 is YSYEKL.

This clonotype showed up just a few times. This chain joins TRBV6-1 and TRBJ1-3; TRBD1 agrees at 9 bases. The junction had 8 bases not matched to a gene; V was cut back by 6 bases and J by 2 bases. Germline V gene data show CDR1 as MNHNS and CDR2 as SASEGT. The CDR3 is 16 residues long. In nucleotides, the CDR3 is TGTGCCAGCAGAACCACCGGACAGGGGACTGGAAACACCATATATTTT. As protein: CASRTTGQGTGNTIYF.

V usage is TRBV7-6 and J usage is TRBJ2-7; D is unresolved. Per germline, CDR1 SGHVS and CDR2 FNYEAQ. The ends were cut back, 3 bases at V and 1 base at J, with 10 bases in the middle. This CDR3 is 14 amino acids long. This CDR3 is CASSLGPKSYEQYF. The CDR3 nucleotides read TGTGCCAGCAGCTTGGGCCCCAAGTCCTACGAGCAGTACTTC.

This chain's CDR3 is CASSDPETGGTGELFF. DNA for the CDR3: TGTGCCAGCAGCGACCCGGAGACAGGGGGAACCGGGGAGCTGTTTTTT. The chain uses TRBV9 and TRBJ2-2; 9 bases align to TRBD1. V shed 3 bases, J shed 5 bases, and the junction held 8 bases outside the gene matches. The CDR3 is made up of 16 amino acids. Germline V gene sequence: CDR1 SGDLS, CDR2 YYNGEE.